The text below deals with one TCR beta chain. This clonotype has ten or more counts. Its antigen target is currently unknown. Base qualities are missing; no much larger clone stands one base away. SuperScript III was used to reverse transcribe 500 ng RNA with primers targeting the alpha and beta constant regions. Separate libraries for the alpha and beta chains were generated through chain-specific third strand synthesis that incorporated multiplexing indices. To avoid primer bias, the protocol used one single primer pair to amplify every rearrangement within a chain, and the protocol also attached molecular barcodes to each cDNA molecule. The SP2 sequencing primer site and a random hexamer were carried on a 5' RACE adapter, to which purified cDNA was joined by T4 RNA Ligase 1. With slow temperature ramps used to favor optimal annealing, second strand synthesis was primed from the SP2 site with Phusion polymerase. Two random hexamer sequences, both added before amplification and joined together, made up the 12-nucleotide barcode of each molecule. A brief initial PCR introduced P5 and P7 adapter elements together with a second index, and a roughly 25-cycle amplification PCR using P5s and P7 primers was subsequently performed. The libraries went through 27 PCR cycles in total, were quantified on a Qubit, were sized on a Bioanalyzer, and were diluted to roughly 4.1 nM. Normalized libraries were sequenced on an Illumina MiSeq with 2 x 250 paired-end kits. Reverse transcription reactions were cleaned up on MinElute columns and eluted into roughly 10 ul Tris-Cl. Adapter ligations were incubated for 23 hours at 16 degrees C and subsequently purified with AMPure XP beads at a 1:1 ratio. The paper's data handling went like this. Demultiplexed FASTQ files were processed with a modified Decombinator by which V, J, insert and barcode information was output. Sequences that shared a barcode but differed from the dominant sequence were treated as errors and discarded, and barcodes were clustered at Levenshtein distance 3 and counted to estimate the original cDNA molecules. The R packages ineq, vegan, igraph and RCytoscape were used for downstream analyses, with IMGT nomenclature and CDR3 definitions applied. To avoid skew from clonal expansion, each TCR was counted once, and V gene usage was computed over distinct sequences. Similarity networks connected unique CDR3 amino acid sequences within a donor whenever two sequences differed by a single Levenshtein edit. Published HIV-specific CDR3s (about 100 alpha, 700 or so beta) and CMV-specific CDR3s (about twelve alpha, about 260 beta) were assembled and queried against the repertoires. Random subsampling to size-matched repertoires showed patients' decreased diversity was not caused by their lower sequence numbers. In TCRdb, the public reads were trimmed at Q25 with fastp and aligned with MiXCR, with productive beta chains retained. Here each entry gathers all rows of one CDR3 protein and keeps the most common genes and DNA. The authors' filters were not applied to this entry. In this sample the table shows 20,000 to 30,000 distinct CDR3 sequences, 8.5% of which occur a single time. The biggest ten clones account for about 4% of the sample.

The record originates from a study of HIV-infected patients and healthy controls (dated by TCRdb to the mid-2010s). Describing the broader study: The study asked whether deep sequencing of the TCR repertoire from small blood samples of HIV patients could detect immune perturbation and reconstitution.

Whole blood was used without cell fractionation, so all unsorted peripheral T cells were reflected in the repertoire. Ten uninfected healthy donors were sampled as controls, and four of these ten donors were sampled twice approximately three months apart. For RNA extraction, roughly 2.6 ml of peripheral blood was drawn into Tempus tubes. The TURBO-DNase kit was used to remove leftover genomic DNA, and GLOBINclear was used to deplete globin mRNA. The paper's findings and limits, for the study overall: Alpha-chain CDR3s from MAIT cells occurred at high frequency in healthy controls but were severely depleted in HIV+ repertoires. Healthy control repertoires showed roughly threefold more distinct CDR3s and higher Shannon diversity than untreated HIV+ repertoires. During therapy, a significant decrease in frequency was seen for HIV-associated CDR3s, whereas no significant change was found for CMV-associated CDR3s, although most of them became more frequent. A major limit on how widely the findings apply, in the view of the authors, was that only sixteen HIV-infected individuals were processed. Comparisons were complicated by unequal numbers of distinct sequences between patients and controls, and rare events from HIV-infected data were overweighted by size-matching. Both the Jaccard index and the count of highly shared sequences showed that healthy controls shared more CDR3s between individuals than HIV+ patients did. The pairing of alpha and beta chains was not determined in the samples. Slight age and sex profile differences between the study cohorts did not explain the observed diversity differences. HIV-infected repertoires showed significantly elevated mean Gini indices relative to controls, which possibly reflects oligoclonality. The apparent post-therapy recovery of the Gini index in HIV-infected patients was not reproduced in size-matched repertoire data. Eight alpha and eight beta V genes showed significantly different mean usage between HIV-infected patients and controls. Using whole blood restricted sequencing depth and prevented separating the dynamics of distinct T-cell subpopulations. Donor HLA types were not determined in the study.

Material for sequencing was blood. The clonotype was recovered from an adult in good health.

The encoded CDR3 is CASSGRGLVKKSSYEQYF. At the DNA level, the sequence is TGTGCCAGCAGTGGCAGGGGCCTAGTGAAAAAGAGCTCCTACGAGCAGTACTTC. This sequence uses TRBV28 and TRBJ2-7; the D region possibly corresponds to TRBD1 (6 bases align). The CDR3 runs 18 residues from the cysteine to the phenylalanine. The CDR3 DNA has 54 bases and is translated from base 1. Taken from the germline V gene, the CDR1 and CDR2 loops are MDHEN and SYDVKM. The junction shows trimming of 5 bases on V and 0 bases on J, plus 23 bases between the germline ends.